A selection of T cell receptor beta chains follows, all from one sample in a study of blood T cell repertoires in COVID-19. TCRdb keeps only in-frame clones here, not all; method: immunoSEQ multiplex PCR. Of tens of thousands of clones listed, 65% to 80% are singletons. Input material: peripheral blood. The source of these receptors is a human donor in a cohort sampled during active COVID-19. The CDR3 runs from the conserved cysteine through the conserved F or W. Rows may omit the clone size; those that give it use once, few, many or a size class.

. TRBJ1-2 TRBV6-5 CAGRVQAAYGYTF
. TRBJ2-7 TRBV9 CASSVAGVAGSYEQYF
. TRBJ2-3 TRBV19 CASSIVLTSGSRSTDTQYF
. TRBJ1-5 TRBV5-1 CASSLEGWDQPQHF
. TRBJ2-3 TRBV10-3 CAIQRSGTQYF
. TRBJ1-5 TRBV24-1 CATSDQTGDSNQPQHF
once TRBJ2-4 TRBV19 CASSIAGRIAKNIQYF
once TRBJ2-4 TRBV6-2/TRBV6-3 CASSYPGQGSLAKNIQYF
. TRBJ2-4 TRBV3-1/TRBV3-2 CASSLTGGRDIQYF
once TRBJ2-1 TRBV3-1/TRBV3-2 CASSPAGLRNEQFF
. TRBJ2-1 TRBV28 CASSLTGTSGNKQFF
. TRBJ1-4 TRBV27 CASSLYYNEKLFF
. TRBJ2-3 TRBV7-2 CASSPDRVDTQYF
. TRBJ2-3 TRBV6-6 CASRGDISTDTQYF
. TRBJ2-2 TRBV29-1 CSVVGMRSGELFF
. TRBJ1-2 TRBV4-1 CASSQESGQSYYGYTF
. TRBJ2-7 TRBV28 CASSIHRDHYEQYF
. TRBJ2-7 TRBV10-2 CASGGLAGREQYF
. TRBJ1-1 TRBV24-1 CATRDRGNTEAFF
. TRBJ1-5 TRBV19 CASSMPGRSEDDWGNQPQHF
. TRBJ2-7 TRBV6-5 CASLTSPKSYEQYF
. TRBJ2-5 TRBV2 CASSYRTAKQETQYF
. TRBJ2-1 TRBV29-1 CSVVSGLSSYNEQFF